This TCR beta chain was found in a study of T-cell reconstitution after alpha-beta-depleted transplantation in children. The V and J ends lost 2 bases and 4 bases respectively, with 9 bases between them. Germline V CDR1 and CDR2: GTSNPN, SVGIG (reference sequence). There are 13 residues in the CDR3. Remarks on this clonotype: Its antigen is undetermined.

It was with unique molecular identifiers that the TCRbeta library was prepared. A single record per CDR3 protein comes from TCRdb applying MiXCR to the PCR reads. Of hundreds of thousands of distinct CDR3 sequences listed, about 10% were seen once; the top ten hold just over 2%. Study-level points and caveats: At one year after transplant, newly produced T cells mostly accounted for T-cell counts and diversity.

The sample consisted of PBMCs, taken before TCRalphabeta/CD19-depleted stem cell transplant. The TCR sequence derives from a child aged 2 to 15 with inherited bone marrow failure, due to receive a stem cell transplant. The chain has TRBV30 and TRBJ1-5, with a weak D call TRBD1 (6 bases). As DNA, the CDR3 is TGTGCCTGGAGTCGACAGGCTAATCAGCCCCAGCATTTT. It encodes CAWSRQANQPQHF.